Following are 21 T cell receptor beta chains from one sample sequenced in a study of T cell responses to AZD1222 COVID-19 vaccine. Clones were read by immunoSEQ multiplex PCR, and TCRdb kept only the in-frame ones, dropping some. The data contain roughly 85,000 clones, approximately 87% of them singletons. Sequences were derived from peripheral blood, sampled on day 0 of AZD1222 vaccination. Every receptor here comes from an adult in good health.

The J gene is TRBJ2-7, the V gene TRBV29-1, with 13 bases identical to TRBD2. Germline V gives CDR1 SQVTM, CDR2 ANQGSEA. Trimming took 5 bases from V and 5 from J; bases not matched to a gene: 3. The CDR3 length is 13 residues. The CDR3 DNA reads as TGCAGCGTTTTCGGACTAGCGGGAGACGAGCAGTACTTC. This translates into CSVFGLAGDEQYF.

This chain connects TRBV24-1 to TRBJ2-3; D may be TRBD1 (8 bases). V was pared by 5 bases and J by 1 base, with 15 bases between. CDR1 KGHDR and CDR2 SFDVKD come from the germline V gene. The CDR3 has 16 residues. The DNA for the CDR3 is TGTGCCACCAGTGCAATAACAGGGGGGGGCACAGATACGCAGTATTTT. It codes for CATSAITGGGTDTQYF.

The chain has TRBV12-3 or TRBV12-4 and TRBJ2-7; D unclear. The CDR3 runs to 12 residues. V was shortened by 1 base and J by 4 bases, with 5 bases between the two germline ends. This chain's CDR3 is CASSLGRYEQYF. CDR3 nucleotides: TGTGCCAGCAGTTTAGGACGTTACGAGCAGTACTTC.

J is TRBJ2-1 and V is TRBV10-3, with a possible D match to TRBD2 (5 bases). V dropped 3 bases and J dropped 1 base, with 13 bases sitting between them. Germline assignment: CDR1 ENHRY and CDR2 SYGVKD. The CDR3 extends over 16 amino acids. Written as DNA, the CDR3 is TGTGCCATCAGTGACCAAGGACTGGGGTCCTACAATGAGCAGTTCTTC. It specifies CAISDQGLGSYNEQFF.

V gene TRBV28 combines with J gene TRBJ2-7; tentatively, D is TRBD2 (7 bases). The germline V gene has CDR1 MDHEN and CDR2 SYDVKM. The V end lost 8 bases, the J end lost 1 base, and 18 bases lay between the germline ends. This CDR3 comprises 15 residues. The CDR3 nucleotides read TGTGCCAGCCGAGAGAGGGGGGGGAGTTCCTACGAGCAGTACTTC. Translated, it gives CASRERGGSSYEQYF. Complete variable domain (other parts from reference TRBV28 and TRBJ2-7): DVKVTQSSRYLVKRTGEKVFLECVQDMDHENMFWYRQDPGLGLRLIYFSYDVKMKEKGDIPEGYSVSREKKERFSLILESASTNQTSMYLCASRERGGSSYEQYFGPGTRLTVT.

V is TRBV11-2 and J is TRBJ2-5, with 12 bases that match TRBD1. CDR1 and CDR2 (germline): SGHAT, FQNNGV. This CDR3 has 16 amino acids. V was clipped by 6 bases and J by 1 base; unmatched bases: 6. The CDR3 region has the DNA TGTGCCAGCAGTTTGGGGACAGGGGGCTCCCAAGAGACCCAGTACTTC. Encoded protein: CASSLGTGGSQETQYF.

CDR3 DNA sequence: TGTGCCAGCAGCTTGTACGGGGGGCACAACACTGAAGCTTTCTTT. Translation: CASSLYGGHNTEAFF. V usage is TRBV5-8 and J usage is TRBJ1-1, with D perhaps matching TRBD1 (6 bases). The CDR3 loop spans 15 amino acids. Per germline, CDR1 SGHTS and CDR2 YDEGEE. V was shortened by 1 base and J by 2 bases, with 12 bases between the two germline ends.

This chain links TRBV25-1 with TRBJ1-2, with D unresolved. The V gene lost 1 base and the J gene lost 4 bases, with 16 bases spanning the gap. There are 16 residues in the CDR3. CDR1 is MGHDK, CDR2 SYGVNS, per germline. The CDR3 region has the DNA TGTGCCAGCAGTGAATCTGGTCCAAAGAATAGCTATGGCTACACCTTC. It specifies CASSESGPKNSYGYTF.

The V call is TRBV6-5, the J call TRBJ1-6; D is uncertain. The germline V gene has CDR1 MNHEY and CDR2 SVGAGI. This CDR3 region has 13 residues. Trimming removed 6 bases at V and 6 bases at J, with 9 bases between. The CDR3, as DNA: TGTGCCAGCAGCCAGACGGGTAATTCACCCCTCCACTTT. It codes for CASSQTGNSPLHF.

There are a few counts of this clone. The chain couples TRBV7-9 to TRBJ2-3; D could derive from TRBD1 or TRBD2 (7 bases each). The germline V and J ends were trimmed by 5 bases and 2 bases, with 17 bases remaining between them. Germline V lookup: CDR1 SEHNR, CDR2 FQNEAQ (reference sequence). The CDR3 spans 16 residues. In nucleotides, the CDR3 is TGTGCCAGCAGCCTTAGCAGGGGGGGAGTCACAGATACGCAGTATTTT. The encoded protein is CASSLSRGGVTDTQYF.

V usage is TRBV7-2 and J usage is TRBJ2-1; 11 nucleotides match TRBD2. Germline V gene lookup returns CDR1 SGHTA and CDR2 FQGNSA. The CDR3 is 18 residues long. With 5 bases clipped from V and 2 bases from J, the junction kept 11 bases outside the gene matches. CDR3 in DNA: TGTGCCAGCAGCAACGGAGGGGGTAGCGGGAGGGCCTACAATGAGCAGTTCTTC. This sequence encodes CASSNGGGSGRAYNEQFF. The full variable domain, its missing parts supplied by reference TRBV7-2 and TRBJ2-1, is GAGVSQSPSNKVTEKGKDVELRCDPISGHTALYWYRQSLGQGLEFLIYFQGNSAPDKSGLPSDRFSAERTGGSVSTLTIQRTQQEDSAVYLCASSNGGGSGRAYNEQFFGPGTRLTVL.

The rearrangement links TRBV18 to TRBJ1-1; a weak D match, TRBD1 (5 bases). CDR1 and CDR2 (germline): KGHSH, LQKENI. Between the trimmed V and J ends, which lost 2 bases and 4 bases, there was a span of 11 bases. The CDR3 length is 14 residues. The CDR3 DNA reads as TGTGCCAGCTCACCATCCTGGGGACGCACTGAAGCTTTCTTT. Protein product: CASSPSWGRTEAFF.

This clone came up once. The chain joins TRBV6-6 to TRBJ1-5; 8 nucleotides line up with TRBD1. The CDR3 consists of 12 residues. The ends lost 4 bases at V and 13 bases at J; junction bases unmatched: 6. Germline values: CDR1 MNHNY, CDR2 SVGAGI (reference sequence). The CDR3 spells CASSFPDREQHF. The CDR3, as DNA: TGTGCCAGCAGTTTCCCGGACAGGGAGCAGCATTTT.

V is TRBV4-2 and J is TRBJ2-1; D call uncertain. This CDR3 spans 13 amino acids. The germline V gene has CDR1 LGHNA and CDR2 YNFKEQ. Trimming shortened V by 3 bases and J by 2 bases, and 5 bases separated the two germline ends. CDR3 amino acids: CASSQSPYNEQFF. The CDR3 DNA is TGTGCCAGCAGCCAGAGTCCCTACAATGAGCAGTTCTTC.

The rearrangement links TRBV19 to TRBJ1-2; D unclear. Germline CDR1 reads LNHDA; CDR2 reads SQIVND (reference sequence). The CDR3 extends over 11 amino acids. The V end lost 2 bases, the J end lost 14 bases, and 12 bases lay between the germline ends. CDR3 coding DNA: TGTGCCAGTAGTATACCGACAACGAAGACCTTC. This codes for CASSIPTTKTF.

V is TRBV5-4 and J is TRBJ2-7, with TRBD2 identical over 13 bases. The CDR3 has 15 amino acids. V lost 4 bases, J lost 2 bases, and 3 bases stayed unmatched. Germline V gene sequence: CDR1 SGHNT, CDR2 YYREEE (reference sequence). The CDR3 here is CASSVTSGGAYEQYF. CDR3 nucleotides: TGTGCCAGCAGCGTAACTAGCGGGGGGGCCTACGAGCAGTACTTC.

The chain carries TRBV28 and TRBJ1-3, with D hard to call. This CDR3 region has 14 residues. V lost 5 bases to trimming and J lost 4 bases, with 12 bases between them. CDR1 and CDR2 from the germline V gene are MDHEN and SYDVKM. The CDR3 nucleotides are TGTGCCAGCAGTGTAGGACCCTGGGGAAACACCATATATTTT. It yields the protein CASSVGPWGNTIYF.

The chain employs TRBV7-2 and TRBJ1-2; 9 positions agree with TRBD1. Germline CDR1 is SGHTA and CDR2 is FQGNSA. V trimming: 3 bases; J trimming: 5 bases; junction bases outside the gene matches: 4. There are 14 residues in the CDR3. The CDR3 is CASSFTGGSYGYTF. Written as DNA, the CDR3 is TGTGCCAGCAGCTTTACAGGGGGCAGTTATGGCTACACCTTC.

The chain has TRBV28 and TRBJ2-7; 9 positions agree with TRBD2. V was clipped by 6 bases and J by 3 bases; unmatched bases: 18. The CDR3 length is 18 residues. Germline V gives CDR1 MDHEN, CDR2 SYDVKM. Written as DNA, the CDR3 is TGTGCCAGCAGGCCCGGGGGAGCGGGAGGATTTATTGGCTACGAGCAGTACTTC. Encoded protein: CASRPGGAGGFIGYEQYF.

The chain recombines TRBV6-1 with TRBJ1-2, with D tentatively TRBD1 (6 bases). The V gene lost 3 bases and the J gene lost 6 bases, with 14 bases spanning the gap. The CDR3 extends over 14 amino acids. CDR1 and CDR2 (germline): MNHNS, SASEGT. DNA of the CDR3: TGTGCCAGCAGTGAGAGCCAGGGGATCGATGGCTACACCTTC. Translating gives CASSESQGIDGYTF.

V gene TRBV6-4 combines with J gene TRBJ2-7; D not certain. Germline V gene sequence: CDR1 MRHNA, CDR2 SNTAGT. CDR3 size: 13 residues. V was trimmed by 0 bases and J by 4 bases, leaving 7 bases between them. The chain's CDR3 is CASSDSRDYEQYF. The CDR3 bases are TGTGCCAGCAGTGACTCTAGAGATTACGAGCAGTACTTC.